This paragraph covers one T cell receptor beta chain sequence. This clonotype was seen ten or more times. Its recognized antigen is unknown. Per-nucleotide qualities are absent, and no much larger clonotype sits a single base away. This entry is derived from a study of T-cell reconstitution after alpha-beta-depleted transplantation in children (dated by TCRdb to about 2016). About the investigation overall: T-cell immune reconstitution after TCRalphabeta/CD19-depleted allogeneic hematopoietic cell transplantation in children was quantitatively tracked in the study by means of TCR repertoire profiling.

Libraries were constructed by PCR. The sequencing machine was an Illumina HiSeq 2500. Molecular barcoding was employed in the preparation of TCR libraries, with unique molecular identifiers being used to normalize TCRbeta repertoire quantification. TCRdb redid the processing of the public reads, applying fastp at Q25 and MiXCR, and retained in-frame beta chains. When rows share a CDR3 protein, they turn into one entry using the most common DNA and genes. The sample table holds under 350,000 distinct CDR3 sequences, of which 9.9% were seen once. Clones ranked in the top ten supply about 9.5% of the sample. The CDR3 runs 14 amino acids, cysteine and phenylalanine included. This entry keeps only the CDR3 DNA: 42 bases, framed from base 1. Trimming accounts for 4 bases at V and 8 bases at J, while the number of junction bases matched to no gene is 4. The germline V gene yields KGHSH for CDR1 and LQKENI for CDR2.

The receptor's source is a human donor who donated a stem cell graft to a child with SCID. The specimen was PBMCs from the stem cell graft donor, collected from the stem cell graft. The V and J segments used are TRBV18 and TRBJ1-4, and TRBD1 matches 10 of the central bases. The DNA is TGTGCCAGCTCACTGGACAGGGGGTCGGAAAAACTGTTTTTT. It is translated as CASSLDRGSEKLFF.